The sequence of this T cell receptor (beta chain) was determined in a study of CD8 T cells in ankylosing spondylitis. Study-wide results and caveats: Past studies reported some motif variants in reactive arthritis synovial fluid and blood. Peripheral blood samples showed relatively rare disease-linked clones, and these clones were CD8+. The study looked at matched synovial fluid samples from ankylosing spondylitis patients. Disease-linked clones were reported to be significantly enriched there. Characteristic, it appeared, of ankylosing spondylitis blood was a TCR beta motif of seven or eight highly homologous variants.

Trimming took off 6 bases at V and 9 bases at J, with 18 bases between the two ends. This CDR3 is 13 amino acids long. The germline V gene encodes CDR1 DFQATT and CDR2 SNEGSKA (reference sequence). This clonotype was seen only a few times. The antigen remains undetermined. TCR beta libraries were made by quantitative 5'-RACE with molecular barcodes. Each CDR3 protein gets one entry after TCRdb re-called the 5' RACE reads with MiXCR. The sample has over 400,000 distinct CDR3 sequences, roughly 26% seen once. Sequenced material: blood, either unsorted or a sorted T cell fraction (not recorded which). The sequence was collected from a male donor with ankylosing spondylitis. J is TRBJ2-1 and V is TRBV20-1, with D perhaps TRBD1 or TRBD2 (5 bases each). CDR3 protein: CSARGALRSEQFF. In DNA form, the CDR3 reads TGCAGTGCGAGGGGTGCCCTACGGAGTGAGCAGTTCTTC.